Listed below are T cell receptor beta chains from one sample, sequenced in a study of blood T cell repertoires in COVID-19. The protocol was immunoSEQ multiplex PCR, while the TCRdb copy is restricted to in-frame clones and leaves out a portion. There are 20,000 to 30,000 clones in the sample; roughly 88% occur only once, and around 22% lies in the top ten. Sequenced: peripheral blood. The receptors here all came from an older man in a cohort sampled during active COVID-19. CDR3s include the opening cysteine and the closing phenylalanine or tryptophan.

len: 17; v_gene: TRBV21-1; j_gene: TRBJ1-5; CDR3aa: CASSKVGRGPSNQPQHF
len: 18; v_gene: TRBV14; j_gene: TRBJ2-2; CDR3aa: CASSQPGTSGGNTGELFF
len: 16; v_gene: TRBV6-2/TRBV6-3; j_gene: TRBJ2-3; CDR3aa: CASSYSKRTHTDTQYF
len: 15; v_gene: TRBV24-1; j_gene: TRBJ2-5; CDR3aa: CATSDVGRADETQYF
len: 12; v_gene: TRBV5-4; j_gene: TRBJ1-1; CDR3aa: CASSLPPGEAFF
len: 16; v_gene: TRBV18; j_gene: TRBJ1-2; CDR3aa: CASSPTERGKNYGYTF
len: 16; v_gene: TRBV15; j_gene: TRBJ1-1; CDR3aa: CAARPTGGIRNTEAFF
len: 13; v_gene: TRBV2; j_gene: TRBJ1-1; CDR3aa: CASSDVGRTEAFF
len: 15; v_gene: TRBV7-9; j_gene: TRBJ2-5; CDR3aa: CASSLRGPRGVSQYF
len: 14; v_gene: TRBV7-3; j_gene: TRBJ2-2; CDR3aa: CASSLNSHTGELFF
len: 15; v_gene: TRBV27; j_gene: TRBJ2-6; CDR3aa: CASSFGGRRANVLTF
len: 14; v_gene: TRBV10-3; j_gene: TRBJ1-2; CDR3aa: CAISEQGTAGGYTF
len: 15; v_gene: TRBV7-2; j_gene: TRBJ1-6; CDR3aa: CASSLKGGENSPLHF
len: 11; v_gene: TRBV29-1; j_gene: TRBJ2-7; CDR3aa: CSARAGDEQYF
len: 15; v_gene: TRBV3-1/TRBV3-2; j_gene: TRBJ2-2; CDR3aa: CASSQGQANTGELFF
len: 15; v_gene: TRBV28; j_gene: TRBJ2-7; CDR3aa: CASSNGLAGPYEQYF
len: 14; v_gene: TRBV7-3; j_gene: TRBJ1-5; CDR3aa: CASSLSGGDQPQHF
len: 15; v_gene: TRBV28; j_gene: TRBJ2-3; CDR3aa: CASGDSGASTDTQYF
len: 13; v_gene: TRBV7-3; j_gene: TRBJ2-2; CDR3aa: CASSGQNTGELFF
len: 16; v_gene: TRBV5-5; j_gene: TRBJ2-3; CDR3aa: CASSLDIGGGTDTQYF
len: 15; v_gene: TRBV19; j_gene: TRBJ1-4; CDR3aa: CASRRHTPTNEKLFF
len: 14; v_gene: TRBV18; j_gene: TRBJ2-7; CDR3aa: CASSLNRESYEQYF
len: 13; v_gene: TRBV9; j_gene: TRBJ1-4; CDR3aa: CASSVTGNEKLFF
len: 17; v_gene: TRBV21-1; j_gene: TRBJ1-1; CDR3aa: CASSSKDPGAHNTEAFF
len: 15; v_gene: TRBV28; j_gene: TRBJ1-1; CDR3aa: CASRPVQGLNTEAFF
len: 17; v_gene: TRBV28; j_gene: TRBJ2-1; CDR3aa: CASSLQLAGDSYNEQFF
len: 14; v_gene: TRBV6-2/TRBV6-3; j_gene: TRBJ1-1; CDR3aa: CASSYSGHGTEAFF
len: 14; v_gene: TRBV7-3; j_gene: TRBJ2-7; CDR3aa: CASSLGTGAYEQYF
len: 15; v_gene: TRBV2; j_gene: TRBJ1-4; CDR3aa: CASSPGHRVGEKLFF
len: 13; v_gene: TRBV12-3/TRBV12-4; j_gene: TRBJ2-7; CDR3aa: CASSFQRDREQYF
len: 13; v_gene: TRBV5-4; j_gene: TRBJ2-2; CDR3aa: CASSLEASGELFF
len: 14; v_gene: TRBV29-1; j_gene: TRBJ2-1; CDR3aa: CSVEARGRSGEQFF
len: 16; v_gene: TRBV4-2; j_gene: TRBJ1-2; CDR3aa: CASSHGDGDTLGGYTF
len: 14; v_gene: TRBV7-8; j_gene: TRBJ2-7; CDR3aa: CASSLGHSSYEQYF
len: 14; v_gene: TRBV2; j_gene: TRBJ1-5; CDR3aa: CASTRGDGNQPQHF
len: 14; v_gene: TRBV18; j_gene: TRBJ2-5; CDR3aa: CASSKSGQRQTQYF
len: 15; v_gene: TRBV24-1; j_gene: TRBJ2-7; CDR3aa: CATSAHSGRFYEQYF
len: 17; v_gene: TRBV5-4; j_gene: TRBJ2-3; CDR3aa: CASSFRVTSGAGDTQYF
len: 13; v_gene: TRBV29-1; j_gene: TRBJ1-1; CDR3aa: CSVIGQHNTEAFF
len: 16; v_gene: TRBV6-6; j_gene: TRBJ1-5; CDR3aa: CASSSRDRGLRQPQHF
len: 16; v_gene: TRBV5-6; j_gene: TRBJ1-4; CDR3aa: CASSRQRQGGGEKLFF
len: 15; v_gene: TRBV7-3; j_gene: TRBJ2-3; CDR3aa: CASSRGLASTDTQYF
len: 15; v_gene: TRBV28; j_gene: TRBJ2-2; CDR3aa: CASSFGGAITGELFF
len: 16; v_gene: TRBV9; j_gene: TRBJ1-6; CDR3aa: CASSSAIQGYNSPLHF
len: 15; v_gene: TRBV5-1; j_gene: TRBJ2-7; CDR3aa: CASRPTGKGSYEQYF
len: 15; v_gene: TRBV13; j_gene: TRBJ2-5; CDR3aa: CASSVLAEQQETQYF
len: 13; v_gene: TRBV7-3; j_gene: TRBJ1-2; CDR3aa: CASSLDSNYGYTF
len: 11; v_gene: TRBV19; j_gene: TRBJ2-5; CDR3aa: CASSALETQYF